Listed here are 17 T cell receptor beta chains from one sample, sequenced in a study of blood T cell repertoires in COVID-19. The protocol was immunoSEQ multiplex PCR, while the TCRdb copy is restricted to in-frame clones and leaves out a portion. The data contain approximately 480,000 clones, approximately 92% of them singletons. Sequencing was done on a sample of peripheral blood. All receptors derive from a man between 18 and 35 years old with COVID-19, enrolled during active disease.

The V and J genes are TRBV5-4 and TRBJ2-2; a weak D match, TRBD2 (6 bases). The germline V and J ends were trimmed by 6 bases and 3 bases, with 12 bases remaining between them. Per germline, CDR1 SGHNT and CDR2 YYREEE (reference sequence). This CDR3 has 14 amino acids. The CDR3 DNA reads as TGTGCCAGCACCCGGGACTCCCACACCGGGGAGCTGTTTTTT. Protein: CASTRDSHTGELFF.

For the CDR3, the DNA is TGTGCCAGCAGGCGGGGAGGGGGGAACACCGGGGAGCTGTTTTTT. Its translation is CASRRGGGNTGELFF. This sequence joins TRBV11-3 and TRBJ2-2; D may be TRBD2 (7 bases). The ends were cut back, 6 bases at V and 1 base at J, with 12 bases in the middle. Germline-derived CDR1 and CDR2 are SGHNT and YENEEA. The length of the CDR3 is 15 residues.

On this clone itself: One junction end does not reproduce the germline sequence, and a read error may be involved. This chain links TRBV5-8 with TRBJ1-2; D unresolved. This CDR3 comprises 13 residues. Germline CDR1 and CDR2: SGHTS and YDEGEE. The CDR3 loop reads CASGFFRGSDYTF. The DNA of the CDR3 is TGTGCCAGCGGCTTTTTCCGCGGGAGTGACTACACCTTC. Full variable domain (rest looked up from reference TRBV5-8 and TRBJ1-2): EAGVTQSPTHLIKTRGQQATLRCSPISGHTSVYWYQQALGLGLQFLLWYDEGEERNRGNFPPRFSGRQFPNYSSELNVNALELEDSALYLCASGFFRGSDYTFGSGTRLTVV.

The rearrangement links TRBV5-1 to TRBJ2-5; maybe TRBD2 (7 bases). V gave up 0 bases and J gave up 3 bases, with 12 bases separating them. From germline, CDR1 is SGHRS and CDR2 YFSETQ. The CDR3 extends over 15 amino acids. The CDR3 DNA reads as TGCGCCAGCAGCTTGGAATCGGGGGGCGAAGAGACCCAGTACTTC. Residues: CASSLESGGEETQYF.

The chain combines TRBV18 with TRBJ2-3, with TRBD2 as a possible D gene (5 bases). Trimming shortened V by 3 bases and J by 3 bases, and 13 bases separated the two germline ends. Germline-derived CDR1 and CDR2 are KGHSH and LQKENI. The CDR3 length is 15 residues. CDR3 coding DNA: TGTGCCAGCTCACCGCCTCGGGAACTAACAGATACGCAGTATTTT. Protein: CASSPPRELTDTQYF.

The rearrangement links TRBV7-8 to TRBJ2-1; D is unclear. V lost 5 bases and J lost 9, with 20 bases in between. This CDR3 is 15 amino acids long. CDR1 and CDR2 (germline): SGHVS, FQNEAQ. Here the CDR3 reads CASSPHMLRAVEQFF. As DNA, the CDR3 is TGTGCCAGCAGCCCACACATGCTACGCGCGGTTGAGCAGTTCTTC.

This chain joins TRBV5-6 and TRBJ1-5, with D uncertain. Trimming removed 2 bases at V and 0 bases at J, with 9 bases between. The CDR3 sequence is 15 residues long. Germline CDR1 SGHDT, CDR2 YYEEEE. The CDR3 region has the DNA TGTGCCAGCAGCTTCGGAGGGATTAGCAATCAGCCCCAGCATTTT. Amino acid sequence: CASSFGGISNQPQHF.

The chain employs TRBV5-1 and TRBJ2-2, with D maybe TRBD1 (5 bases). This CDR3 has 15 residues. Germline V gives CDR1 SGHRS, CDR2 YFSETQ. The V end was cut by 1 base, the J end by 3 bases, with 10 bases between. CDR3 bases: TGCGCCAGCAGCTTGAGACAGCGAGACACCGGGGAGCTGTTTTTT. This codes for CASSLRQRDTGELFF.

The chain combines TRBV29-1 with TRBJ2-7; possible D gene TRBD2, 7 bases. Germline CDR1 reads SQVTM; CDR2 reads ANQGSEA. Trimming shortened V by 4 bases and J by 4 bases, and 17 bases separated the two germline ends. The CDR3 consists of 14 residues. Here the CDR3 DNA reads TGCAGCGTTGTTGTGAGGGGGGGCCGATACGAGCAGTACTTC. Protein sequence: CSVVVRGGRYEQYF.

The chain is built from TRBV4-1 and TRBJ2-7; 7 bases are a match to TRBD2. This CDR3 contains 19 residues. CDR1 and CDR2 (germline): MGHRA, YSYEKL. V lost 0 bases to trimming and J lost 3 bases; unmatched junction nucleotides: 17. The CDR3 DNA reads TGCGCCAGCAGCCAAGATTCGTCGGCTAGCGGTAGATTAATCTACGAGCAGTACTTC. It encodes CASSQDSSASGRLIYEQYF.

V gene TRBV15 combines with J gene TRBJ2-5; D is uncertain. The length of the CDR3 is 14 residues. Trimming took off 1 base at V and 5 bases at J, with 11 bases between the two ends. Germline lookup yields CDR1 LNHNV and CDR2 YYDKDF (reference sequence). For the CDR3, the DNA is TGTGCCACCAGCAGAGGTGGCAGTATGGAGACCCAGTACTTC. This sequence encodes CATSRGGSMETQYF.

The genes are TRBV11-3 and TRBJ2-1, with a possible D match to TRBD1 (6 bases). The CDR3 totals 13 residues. V dropped 7 bases and J dropped 4 bases, with 11 bases sitting between them. Per germline, CDR1 SGHNT and CDR2 YENEEA. This CDR3 is CASTGTNYNEQFF. The CDR3 region has the DNA TGTGCCAGCACCGGGACAAATTACAATGAGCAGTTCTTC.

This chain joins TRBV5-6 and TRBJ1-2; D gene uncertain. The germline gives CDR1 SGHDT, CDR2 YYEEEE. Trimming cost V 1 base and J 5 bases, with 18 bases left between them. The CDR3 sequence is 16 residues long. DNA of the CDR3: TGTGCCAGCAGCTTGTCCTTAGTATTAAGCCGATATGGCTACACCTTC. This encodes CASSLSLVLSRYGYTF.

The rearrangement joins TRBV7-9 to TRBJ2-1, with 7 bases aligning to TRBD1. The CDR3 is 15 amino acids. In germline, CDR1 is SEHNR, CDR2 FQNEAQ (reference sequence). The V gene end was trimmed by 5 bases and the J gene end by 2 bases; junction bases not matched to a gene: 6. The DNA for the CDR3 is TGTGCCAGCAGCCCCGCAGGGGGACCCTACAATGAGCAGTTCTTC. It yields the protein CASSPAGGPYNEQFF.

The rearrangement links TRBV3-1 (or the pseudogene TRBV3-2) to TRBJ1-4; unclear D gene. The germline CDR1 and CDR2 sequences are LGHDT and YNNKEL (reference sequence). V lost 0 bases, J lost 4 bases, and 6 bases lay in between. This CDR3 region has 14 residues. In nucleotides, the CDR3 is TGTGCCAGCAGCCAAGATGCGATTAATGAAAAACTGTTTTTT. Translated, it gives CASSQDAINEKLFF.

In regard to this clone: Other DNA sequences within the sample encode an identical CDR3. The CDR3 region is CASSLGYGPDSNQPQHF. The CDR3 DNA follows: TGTGCCAGCAGCTTAGGATACGGTCCCGATAGCAATCAGCCCCAGCATTTT. The gene calls are TRBV7-9 and TRBJ1-5; D unresolved. CDR3 length: 17 residues. Trimming took off 1 base at V and 0 bases at J, with 13 bases between the two ends. The V gene's germline CDR1 is SEHNR and CDR2 FQNEAQ (reference sequence).

The chain links TRBV3-1 (or the pseudogene TRBV3-2) to TRBJ2-7; TRBD2 agrees at 8 bases. Germline CDR1 and CDR2: LGHDT and YNNKEL (reference sequence). The CDR3 consists of 13 residues. With V trimmed by 1 base and J by 6 bases, 2 bases remained unmatched. CDR3 nucleotides: TGTGCCAGCAGCCAAGCGGGAGGGGTCGAGCAGTACTTC. The encoded protein is CASSQAGGVEQYF.